These 30 T cell receptor beta chains share one sample of origin, sequenced in a study of blood T cells in healthy people across ages. Using a J-beta primer mix together with a sample-barcoded 5' primer, a second PCR was run for roughly 7 to 12 cycles. TCRdb reprocessed the 5' RACE reads with MiXCR, giving one entry per CDR3 protein. Found here are under 800,000 distinct CDR3 sequences, approximately 39% of them singletons; the top ten hold under 25%. Sequenced material: blood. These receptors came from a woman in her fifties or sixties in good health.

This clonotype was seen a few times. The V gene is TRBV7-2, the J gene TRBJ2-5, with 8 bases fitting TRBD2. Trimming cost V 1 base and J 11 bases; bases outside gene matches: 12. Germline V gene sequence: CDR1 SGHTA, CDR2 FQGNSA. The CDR3 totals 15 residues. The CDR3 bases are TGTGCCAGCAGCTTAGATACAGCGGGGGCGAATGAGCAGTACTTC. It encodes CASSLDTAGANEQYF.

The chain carries TRBV29-1 and TRBJ2-4; D is unresolved. V was clipped by 5 bases and J by 13 bases, with 18 bases between them. Germline V gene data show CDR1 as SQVTM and CDR2 as ANQGSEA. There are 12 residues in the CDR3. In DNA form, the CDR3 reads TGCAGCGTTAGCGAGCCGTCAGTGTCCCAGTACTTC. This codes for CSVSEPSVSQYF.

This chain links TRBV2 with TRBJ2-5; TRBD2 matches 7 bases. The CDR3 is 15 amino acids. Germline CDR1 SNHLY, CDR2 FYNNEI. The trim removed 6 bases at V and 1 base at J, leaving 8 bases unmatched. The chain's CDR3 is CASSRQGLPQETQYF. CDR3 in DNA: TGTGCCAGCAGCCGGCAGGGACTACCCCAAGAGACCCAGTACTTC.

J is TRBJ2-3 and V is TRBV2; D perhaps matches TRBD2 (6 bases). This CDR3 spans 15 amino acids. Germline CDR1 reads SNHLY; CDR2 reads FYNNEI. V was trimmed by 1 base and J by 2 bases, leaving 10 bases between them. CDR3 DNA: TGTGCCAGCAGTGAAGGACTAGTATACACAGATACGCAGTATTTT. Residues: CASSEGLVYTDTQYF. Full variable domain (remainder filled in from reference TRBV2 and TRBJ2-3): EPEVTQTPSHQVTQMGQEVILRCVPISNHLYFYWYRQILGQKVEFLVSFYNNEISEKSEIFDDQFSVERPDGSNFTLKIRSTKLEDSAMYFCASSEGLVYTDTQYFGPGTRLTVL.

The V gene is TRBV6-5, the J gene TRBJ2-5; perhaps TRBD1 as D (6 bases). The CDR3 spans 11 residues. The germline V gene has CDR1 MNHEY and CDR2 SVGAGI. Trimming took 7 bases from V and 12 from J, leaving 15 bases between them. The chain's CDR3 is CASIARDTEYF. Written as DNA, the CDR3 is TGTGCCAGCATTGCCCGGGACACGGAGTACTTC.

The chain uses TRBV20-1 and TRBJ2-3; no reliable D call. Germline CDR1 reads DFQATT; CDR2 reads SNEGSKA (reference sequence). Between the trimmed V and J ends, which lost 0 bases and 4 bases, there was a span of 11 bases. CDR3 size: 14 residues. The CDR3 region has the DNA TGCAGTGCTAGAGATCCTCCCAGACCAGATACGCAGTATTTT. This translates into CSARDPPRPDTQYF.

This clonotype was counted between two and nine times. The chain carries TRBV6-6 and TRBJ2-3; 9 bases agree with TRBD2. After removal of 4 bases from V and 6 bases from J, the junction contained 11 bases not matched to a gene. Looked up from germline, CDR1 is MNHNY and CDR2 is SVGAGI (reference sequence). CDR3 size: 16 residues. CDR3 in amino acids: CASSSSGVEGRDTQYF. The CDR3 bases are TGTGCCAGCAGTTCTAGCGGGGTGGAGGGTCGGGATACGCAGTATTTT.

The chain has TRBV10-3 and TRBJ1-2; 7 positions match TRBD1. The CDR3 sequence is 13 residues long. V dropped 11 bases and J dropped 3; count of bases not matched to a gene: 9. Germline CDR1 is ENHRY and CDR2 is SYGVKD. In nucleotides, the CDR3 is TGTGCCGCCTGGGACAGCAAATACTATGGCTACACCTTC. It yields the protein CAAWDSKYYGYTF.

For this clonotype: A much bigger clone sits one base away, suggesting this may be a read error. The V gene is TRBV6-1, the J gene TRBJ2-5, with TRBD1 matching over 7 bases. The better agreement between TRBJ2-7 and the DNA end casts doubt on the J call. The CDR3 loop spans 13 amino acids. The germline CDR1 and CDR2 sequences are MNHNS and SASEGT. The CDR3 sequence is CAGSERTGYEQYF. The CDR3 region has the DNA TGTGCCGGCAGTGAGAGGACAGGCTACGAGCAGTACTTC.

This sequence joins TRBV14 and TRBJ2-1, with no clear D. V dropped 0 bases and J dropped 9 bases, with 15 bases sitting between them. This CDR3 region has 15 residues. The germline V gene encodes CDR1 SGHDN and CDR2 FVKESK. This CDR3 is CASSQEGWRQGEQFF. The CDR3 DNA reads as TGTGCCAGCAGCCAAGAAGGTTGGCGGCAAGGTGAGCAGTTCTTC.

This chain joins TRBV29-1 and TRBJ2-1; possibly TRBD1 or TRBD2 for D (5 bases each). Trimming removed 1 base from V and 0 bases from J, with 19 bases in between. The length of the CDR3 is 18 residues. Germline lookup yields CDR1 SQVTM and CDR2 ANQGSEA. In DNA, the CDR3 is TGCAGCGTTGAAGGGGGACGCGTAACGGCGGACTCCTACAATGAGCAGTTCTTC. Its translation is CSVEGGRVTADSYNEQFF.

J is TRBJ2-3 and V is TRBV2; 7 positions agree with TRBD2. The ends lost 4 bases at V and 0 bases at J; junction bases unmatched: 7. The CDR3 covers 16 residues. Germline CDR1 and CDR2: SNHLY and FYNNEI. DNA for the CDR3: TGTGCCAGCAGTGGAGTCCCTAGCGGTAGCACAGATACGCAGTATTTT. Protein sequence: CASSGVPSGSTDTQYF.

The V gene is TRBV3-1, the J gene TRBJ1-4; TRBD1 is a possible D gene (5 bases). V dropped 3 bases and J dropped 5 bases, with 13 bases sitting between them. This CDR3 contains 15 residues. Germline V lookup: CDR1 LGHDT, CDR2 YNNKEL (reference sequence). This chain's CDR3 is CASSHAGTGNEKLFF. In nucleotides, the CDR3 is TGTGCCAGCAGCCACGCCGGGACGGGCAATGAAAAACTGTTTTTT.

This clonotype was recorded a few times. The chain has TRBV7-2 and TRBJ2-5, with 13 bases matching TRBD2. The end of the DNA aligns better with TRBJ2-7, so the J call may be wrong. CDR1 and CDR2 (germline): SGHTA, FQGNSA. This CDR3 comprises 15 residues. CDR3 sequence: CASSLGRTSGSEQYF. The CDR3 coding sequence is TGTGCCAGCAGCTTAGGGCGGACTAGCGGGAGCGAGCAGTACTTC.

J is TRBJ1-1 and V is TRBV20-1; 7 bases agree with TRBD1. Germline V gene data show CDR1 as DFQATT and CDR2 as SNEGSKA (reference sequence). The CDR3 spans 15 residues. The trim removed 6 bases at V and 1 base at J, leaving 11 bases unmatched. The CDR3 spells CSAGAARTGNTEAFF. Here the CDR3 DNA reads TGCAGTGCGGGGGCGGCGCGGACAGGGAACACTGAAGCTTTCTTT.

This clonotype appeared once. The chain carries TRBV5-8 and TRBJ2-2; D perhaps matches TRBD1 (6 bases). The CDR3 extends over 14 amino acids. With 3 bases removed from V and 6 bases from J, the gap between germline ends came to 12 bases. Germline loops: CDR1 SGHTS, CDR2 YDEGEE. CDR3 sequence (DNA): TGTGCCAGCAGCTCAAACAGGGCGGCCGGGGAGCTGTTTTTT. Translating it yields CASSSNRAAGELFF.

The chain carries TRBV20-1 and TRBJ2-1; TRBD2 aligns across 8 bases. The CDR3 spans 14 residues. CDR1 and CDR2 (germline): DFQATT, SNEGSKA (reference sequence). V lost 4 bases and J lost 7; bases outside the gene matches: 9. Here the CDR3 DNA reads TGCAGTGCTAACGGACGAGCGGGAGTGAATGAGCAGTTCTTC. This sequence encodes CSANGRAGVNEQFF.

This chain joins TRBV6-1 and TRBJ2-3; 7 bases align to TRBD1. This CDR3 is 15 amino acids long. Germline-derived CDR1 and CDR2 are MNHNS and SASEGT. Germline trimming cut 5 bases from V and 1 base from J; bases unmatched to any gene: 6. CDR3 protein: CASSLGTARTDTQYF. DNA of the CDR3: TGTGCCAGCAGTCTAGGGACAGCACGCACAGATACGCAGTATTTT.

This clonotype appeared a single time. The gene calls are TRBV18 and TRBJ2-7, with 8 positions matching TRBD1. The end of the DNA is better explained by TRBJ2-4, so the J call may be wrong. Germline V gene data show CDR1 as KGHSH and CDR2 as LQKENI. The CDR3 contains 16 residues. CDR3 sequence (DNA): TGTGCCAGCTCACTCGGCGGCGGACAGGGCTGGAACATTCAGTACTTC. This sequence encodes CASSLGGGQGWNIQYF.

In its sample, this clonotype was seen a few times. The gene calls are TRBV4-2 and TRBJ2-1; perhaps TRBD1 as D (5 bases). CDR1 is LGHNA, CDR2 YNFKEQ, per germline. The V gene lost 2 bases and the J gene lost 4 bases, with 15 bases spanning the gap. CDR3 length equals 16 residues. CDR3 sequence (DNA): TGTGCCAGCAGCCAAACAGGCCAGGGCTTTTACAATGAGCAGTTCTTC. Protein sequence: CASSQTGQGFYNEQFF.

The chain uses TRBV27 and TRBJ2-1; TRBD2 aligns across 11 bases. The CDR3 extends over 15 amino acids. J lost 7 bases, V lost 7 bases, and 9 bases had no gene match. CDR1 and CDR2 (germline): MNHEY, SMNVEV (reference sequence). DNA of the CDR3: TGTGCCAGCATACCGACTAGCGGGAATCTTAATGAGCAGTTCTTC. It translates to CASIPTSGNLNEQFF.

The V call is TRBV10-3, the J call TRBJ2-7, with 10 bases that match TRBD2. With V trimmed by 3 bases and J by 2 bases, 4 bases remained unmatched. Per the germline V gene, CDR1 is ENHRY and CDR2 is SYGVKD. CDR3 size: 15 residues. CDR3: CAISDGLAGAYEQYF. The CDR3, as DNA: TGTGCCATCAGTGACGGGCTAGCGGGAGCCTACGAGCAGTACTTC.

This clonotype was seen at least ten times. The chain links TRBV11-3 to TRBJ2-1, with a possible D match to TRBD2 (5 bases). The V gene's germline CDR1 is SGHNT and CDR2 YENEEA. The CDR3 has 12 amino acids. V shed 8 bases and J shed 4 bases, with 9 bases lying between them. Here the CDR3 DNA reads TGTGCCAGCGGGGAGCGGTACAATGAGCAGTTCTTC. Its protein is CASGERYNEQFF.

For this clonotype: A read error is possible here, since a much larger clone lies one base away. This chain links TRBV12-3 or TRBV12-4 with TRBJ2-5; D ambiguous. The length of the CDR3 is 17 residues. Deletions cut 4 bases from V and 2 bases from J, with 20 bases between. The CDR3 coding sequence is TGTGCCAGCAGTTCCGGGTACCCCGGAACGAAACAAGAGACCCAGTACTTC. Amino acid sequence: CASSSGYPGTKQETQYF.

V usage is TRBV11-2 and J usage is TRBJ2-3; D possibly uses TRBD1 or TRBD2 (5 bases each). The CDR3 is made up of 18 amino acids. V shed 1 base and J shed 6 bases, with 23 bases lying between them. Germline CDR1 SGHAT, CDR2 FQNNGV. The chain's CDR3 is CASSLGKGRPQYADTQYF. The CDR3 coding sequence is TGTGCCAGCAGCTTAGGGAAGGGACGACCCCAGTACGCGGATACGCAGTATTTT.

V gene TRBV5-1 combines with J gene TRBJ1-1; no firm D call. V was clipped by 6 bases and J by 0 bases, with 18 bases between them. The CDR3 runs 16 residues. Per germline, CDR1 SGHRS and CDR2 YFSETQ. The CDR3 DNA sequence: TGCGCCAGCACCTCCTGGGGTTCGGGTCTGAACACTGAAGCTTTCTTT. Its translation: CASTSWGSGLNTEAFF. Based on the CDR3 plus reference TRBV5-1 and TRBJ1-1, the full variable domain is KAGVTQTPRYLIKTRGQQVTLSCSPISGHRSVSWYQQTPGQGLQFLFEYFSETQRNKGNFPGRFSGRQFSNSRSEMNVSTLELGDSALYLCASTSWGSGLNTEAFFGQGTRLTVV.

The gene calls are TRBV5-1 and TRBJ2-2; 8 nucleotides match TRBD1. Unmatched junction bases numbered 4, after V lost 1 base and J lost 5 bases. This CDR3 is built from 15 residues. CDR1 is SGHRS, CDR2 YFSETQ, per germline. CDR3 protein: CASSLQGALTGELFF. The CDR3 nucleotides are TGCGCCAGCAGCTTGCAGGGGGCGCTTACCGGGGAGCTGTTTTTT.

This chain joins TRBV7-8 and TRBJ2-2, with TRBD2 matching 10 bases. Germline assignment: CDR1 SGHVS and CDR2 FQNEAQ. The CDR3 length is 15 residues. The V segment lost 8 bases and the J segment 1 base; nucleotides outside the gene matches: 4. For the CDR3, the DNA is TGTGCCAGCCGCAGACTAGCGGGGAACACCGGGGAGCTGTTTTTT. Protein: CASRRLAGNTGELFF.

This clonotype has a single count. CDR3 amino acids: CASSFRDRDTDEQYF. DNA of the CDR3: TGCGCCAGCAGCTTCCGGGACAGAGACACTGACGAGCAGTACTTC. This sequence joins TRBV5-1 and TRBJ2-7; 7 bases fit TRBD1. CDR1 is SGHRS, CDR2 YFSETQ, per germline. CDR3 size: 15 residues. The V segment lost 2 bases and the J segment 5 bases; nucleotides outside the gene matches: 10.

This clonotype was observed a few times. The chain has TRBV6-1 and TRBJ2-5; 10 bases map to TRBD2. CDR1 is MNHNS and CDR2 is SASEGT in the germline V gene. The CDR3 is 15 residues long. V shed 4 bases and J 5 bases; nucleotides not matched to a gene: 7. Written as DNA, the CDR3 is TGTGCCAGCAGTGCGATAGCGGGAGGAGGTGAGACCCAGTACTTC. Translated: CASSAIAGGGETQYF.